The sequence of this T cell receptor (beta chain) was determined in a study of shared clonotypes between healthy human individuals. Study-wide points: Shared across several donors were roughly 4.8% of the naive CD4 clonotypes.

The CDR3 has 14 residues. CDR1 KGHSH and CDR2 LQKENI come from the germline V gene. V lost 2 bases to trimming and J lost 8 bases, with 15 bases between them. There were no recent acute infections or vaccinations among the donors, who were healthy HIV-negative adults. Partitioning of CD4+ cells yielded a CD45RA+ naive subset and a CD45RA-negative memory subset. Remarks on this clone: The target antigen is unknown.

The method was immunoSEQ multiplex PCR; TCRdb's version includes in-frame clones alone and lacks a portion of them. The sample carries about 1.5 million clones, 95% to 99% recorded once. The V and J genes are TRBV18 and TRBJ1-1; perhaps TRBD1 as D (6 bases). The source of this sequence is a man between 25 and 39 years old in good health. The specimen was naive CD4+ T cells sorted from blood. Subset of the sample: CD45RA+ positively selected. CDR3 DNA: TGTGCCAGCTCACCATCGGGCGCCGGGACAGAAGCTTTCTTT. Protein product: CASSPSGAGTEAFF.